A selection of T cell receptor beta chains follows, all from one sample in a study of blood T cell repertoires in COVID-19. Assay: immunoSEQ multiplex PCR; the TCRdb copy retains only in-frame clones and omits some. Seen here are about 150,000 clones, around 89% observed once, and the top ten hold 2.5% to 3%. The sequencing input was peripheral blood. These receptor sequences come from a human donor with COVID-19, enrolled during active disease. The donor label of this sample is uncertain. Each CDR3 is given with its conserved first and last residue. The order of the fields is V gene, J gene, D gene, CDR3 DNA, CDR3 protein. The D gene is left open where the match is weak.

v_call: TRBV11-2; j_call: TRBJ1-4; d_call: TRBD1; cdr3_nt: TGTGCCAGCAGCCACTCCTTGGGGGACAGGGAAGATGAAAAACTGTTTTTT; cdr3_aa: CASSHSLGDREDEKLFF
v_call: TRBV2; j_call: TRBJ2-2; d_call: .; cdr3_nt: TGTGCCAGCAGAGTGCCCCCGGGAGCTACCTCGAACACCGGGGAGCTGTTTTTT; cdr3_aa: CASRVPPGATSNTGELFF
v_call: TRBV5-1; j_call: TRBJ2-7; d_call: TRBD1; cdr3_nt: TGCGCCAGCAAACCGGGGGACAGGGGAAACGAGCAGTACTTC; cdr3_aa: CASKPGDRGNEQYF
v_call: TRBV10-3; j_call: TRBJ1-2; d_call: .; cdr3_nt: TGTGCCATCAAGGCAGGGGAAAACTATGGCTACACCTTC; cdr3_aa: CAIKAGENYGYTF
v_call: TRBV3-1/TRBV3-2; j_call: TRBJ1-6; d_call: .; cdr3_nt: TGTGCCAGCAGCCTAGGGGAAGGGCTGGGTTCACCCCTCCACTTT; cdr3_aa: CASSLGEGLGSPLHF
v_call: TRBV6-5; j_call: TRBJ2-1; d_call: .; cdr3_nt: TGTGCCAGCAGACCGGGTGGCCCCTACAATGAGCAGTTCTTC; cdr3_aa: CASRPGGPYNEQFF
v_call: TRBV6-1; j_call: TRBJ1-5; d_call: TRBD1; cdr3_nt: TGTGCCAGCAGTGAAGCGCACCACAGGGGGAGATCGGTTCAGCCCCAGCATTTT; cdr3_aa: CASSEAHHRGRSVQPQHF
v_call: TRBV19; j_call: TRBJ1-2; d_call: TRBD1; cdr3_nt: TGTGCCAGTAGTTGGACAGGGGTTCATGGCTACACCTTC; cdr3_aa: CASSWTGVHGYTF
v_call: TRBV15; j_call: TRBJ2-7; d_call: .; cdr3_nt: TGTGCCACCAGCCGCTACCGGGGGTCCTACGAGCAGTACTTC; cdr3_aa: CATSRYRGSYEQYF
v_call: TRBV2; j_call: TRBJ2-1; d_call: .; cdr3_nt: TGTGCCAGCAGGGCCTTCGAGCAGTTCTTC; cdr3_aa: CASRAFEQFF
v_call: TRBV4-2; j_call: TRBJ1-5; d_call: .; cdr3_nt: TGTGCCAGCAGCCAAGACTGGTCTAAACAGCCCCAGCATTTT; cdr3_aa: CASSQDWSKQPQHF